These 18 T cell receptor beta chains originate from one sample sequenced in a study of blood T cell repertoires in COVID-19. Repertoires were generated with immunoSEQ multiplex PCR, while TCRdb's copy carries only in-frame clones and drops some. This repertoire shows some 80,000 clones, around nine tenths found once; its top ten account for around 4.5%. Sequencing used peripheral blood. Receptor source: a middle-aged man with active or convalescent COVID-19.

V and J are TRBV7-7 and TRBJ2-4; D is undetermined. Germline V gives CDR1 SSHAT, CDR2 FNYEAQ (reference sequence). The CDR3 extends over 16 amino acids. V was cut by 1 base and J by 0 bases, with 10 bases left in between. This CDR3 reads CASSLVLSLAKNIQYF. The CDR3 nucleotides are TGTGCCAGCAGCTTAGTACTATCACTAGCCAAAAACATTCAGTACTTC. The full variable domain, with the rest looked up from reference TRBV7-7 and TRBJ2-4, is GAGVSQSPRYKVTKRGQDVTLRCDPISSHATLYWYQQALGQGPEFLTYFNYEAQPDKSGLPSDRFSAERPEGSISTLTIQRTEQRDSAMYRCASSLVLSLAKNIQYFGAGTRLSVL.

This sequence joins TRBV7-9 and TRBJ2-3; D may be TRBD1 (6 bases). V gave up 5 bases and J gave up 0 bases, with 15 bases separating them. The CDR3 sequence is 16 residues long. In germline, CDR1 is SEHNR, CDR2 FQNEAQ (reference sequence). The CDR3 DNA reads TGTGCCAGCAGCGGACAGAGGACTTTAAGCACAGATACGCAGTATTTT. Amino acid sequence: CASSGQRTLSTDTQYF.

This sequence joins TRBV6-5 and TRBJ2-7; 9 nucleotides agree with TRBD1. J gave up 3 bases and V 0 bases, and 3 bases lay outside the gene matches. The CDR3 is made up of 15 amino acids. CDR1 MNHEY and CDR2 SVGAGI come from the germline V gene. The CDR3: CASSYSTGQGYEQYF. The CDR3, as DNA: TGTGCCAGCAGTTACTCGACGGGACAGGGCTACGAGCAGTACTTC.

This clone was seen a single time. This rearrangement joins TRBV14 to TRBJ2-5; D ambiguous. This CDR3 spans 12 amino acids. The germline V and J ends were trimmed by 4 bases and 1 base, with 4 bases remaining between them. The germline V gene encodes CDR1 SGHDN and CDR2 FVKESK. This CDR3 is CASSPIQETQYF. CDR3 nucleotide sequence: TGTGCCAGCAGCCCTATCCAAGAGACCCAGTACTTC.

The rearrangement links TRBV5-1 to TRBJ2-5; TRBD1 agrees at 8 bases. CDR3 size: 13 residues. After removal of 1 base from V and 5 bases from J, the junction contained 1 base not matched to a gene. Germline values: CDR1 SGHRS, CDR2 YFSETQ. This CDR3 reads CASSLWDRETQYF. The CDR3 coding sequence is TGCGCCAGCAGCTTGTGGGACAGGGAGACCCAGTACTTC.

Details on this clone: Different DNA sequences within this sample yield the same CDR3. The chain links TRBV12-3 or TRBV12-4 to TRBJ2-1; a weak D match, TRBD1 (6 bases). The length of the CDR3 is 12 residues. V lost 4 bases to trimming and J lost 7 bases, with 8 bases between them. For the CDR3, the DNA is TGTGCCAGCAGTTCACAGGGAAATGAGCAGTTCTTC. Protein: CASSSQGNEQFF.

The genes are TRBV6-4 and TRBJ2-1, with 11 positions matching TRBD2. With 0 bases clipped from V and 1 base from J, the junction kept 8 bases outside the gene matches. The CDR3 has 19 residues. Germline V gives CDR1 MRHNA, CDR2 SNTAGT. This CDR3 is CASSDSSSGGRNSYNEQFF. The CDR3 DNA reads TGTGCCAGCAGTGACTCATCTAGCGGGGGGCGAAATTCCTACAATGAGCAGTTCTTC.

CDR3 region: CASSLFGTGQINYGYTF. CDR3 bases: TGTGCCAGCAGCTTGTTCGGGACAGGACAGATAAACTATGGCTACACCTTC. V and J are TRBV5-5 and TRBJ1-2; 8 bases match TRBD1. In germline, CDR1 is SGHKS, CDR2 YYEKEE (reference sequence). The J segment lost 2 bases and the V segment lost 1 base, leaving 10 bases of the junction unmatched. CDR3 length: 17 residues.

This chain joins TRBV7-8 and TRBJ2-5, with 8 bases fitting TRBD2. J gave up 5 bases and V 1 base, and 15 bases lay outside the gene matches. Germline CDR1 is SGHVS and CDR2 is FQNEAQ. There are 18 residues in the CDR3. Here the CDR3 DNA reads TGTGCCAGCAGCTTAGTGTCGTCCCTAGCGGGTGGTCGGGAGACCCAGTACTTC. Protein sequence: CASSLVSSLAGGRETQYF.

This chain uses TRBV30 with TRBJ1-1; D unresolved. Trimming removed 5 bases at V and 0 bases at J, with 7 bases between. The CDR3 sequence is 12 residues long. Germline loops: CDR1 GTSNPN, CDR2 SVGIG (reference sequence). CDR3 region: CAWARLNTEAFF. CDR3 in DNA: TGTGCCTGGGCCCGGTTGAACACTGAAGCTTTCTTT.

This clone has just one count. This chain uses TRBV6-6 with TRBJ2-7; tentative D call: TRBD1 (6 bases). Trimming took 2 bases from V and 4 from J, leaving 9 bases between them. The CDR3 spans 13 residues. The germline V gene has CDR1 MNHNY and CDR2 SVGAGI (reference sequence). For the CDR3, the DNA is TGTGCCAGCAGTTACGACAGGAATTACGAGCAGTACTTC. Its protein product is CASSYDRNYEQYF.

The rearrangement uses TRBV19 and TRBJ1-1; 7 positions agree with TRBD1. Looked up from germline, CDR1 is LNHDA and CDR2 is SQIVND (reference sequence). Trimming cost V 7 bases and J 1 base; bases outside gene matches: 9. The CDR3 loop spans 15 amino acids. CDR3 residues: CASIKGATGNTEAFF. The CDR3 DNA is TGTGCCAGTATTAAGGGGGCAACGGGGAACACTGAAGCTTTCTTT.

The CDR3 DNA is TGTGCCAGCACAAGGAGCGTCTATGGCTACACCTTC. It translates to CASTRSVYGYTF. The chain employs TRBV28 and TRBJ1-2; unclear D gene. The CDR3 totals 12 residues. Germline V CDR1 and CDR2: MDHEN, SYDVKM. Trimming shortened V by 7 bases and J by 4 bases, and 10 bases separated the two germline ends.

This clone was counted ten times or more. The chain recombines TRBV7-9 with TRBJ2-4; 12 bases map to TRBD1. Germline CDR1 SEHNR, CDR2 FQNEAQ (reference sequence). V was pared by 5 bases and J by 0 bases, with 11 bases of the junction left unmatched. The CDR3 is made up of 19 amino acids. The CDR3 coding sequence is TGTGCCAGCAGCCCCGGGACAGGGGGCTTTAAGTCAGCCAAAAACATTCAGTACTTC. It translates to CASSPGTGGFKSAKNIQYF.

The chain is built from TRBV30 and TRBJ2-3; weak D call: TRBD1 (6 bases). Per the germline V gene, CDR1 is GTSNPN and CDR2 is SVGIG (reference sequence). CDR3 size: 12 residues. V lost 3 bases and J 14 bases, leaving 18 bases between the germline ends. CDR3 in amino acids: CAWSPRRSGAYF. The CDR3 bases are TGTGCCTGGAGCCCCCGACGCTCAGGGGCGTATTTT.

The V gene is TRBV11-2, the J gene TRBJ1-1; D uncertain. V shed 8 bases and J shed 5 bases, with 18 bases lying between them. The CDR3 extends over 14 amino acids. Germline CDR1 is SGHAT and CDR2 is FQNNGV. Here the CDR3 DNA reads TGTGCCAGCGCCACGGGGTGGGTAGGGACTGAAGCTTTCTTT. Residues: CASATGWVGTEAFF.

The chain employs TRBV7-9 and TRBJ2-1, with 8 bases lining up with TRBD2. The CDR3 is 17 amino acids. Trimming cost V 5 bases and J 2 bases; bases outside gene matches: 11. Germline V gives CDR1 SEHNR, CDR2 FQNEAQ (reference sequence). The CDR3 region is CASSPRSAGGPYNEQFF. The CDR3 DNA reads TGTGCCAGCAGCCCACGGTCGGCGGGGGGCCCCTACAATGAGCAGTTCTTC.

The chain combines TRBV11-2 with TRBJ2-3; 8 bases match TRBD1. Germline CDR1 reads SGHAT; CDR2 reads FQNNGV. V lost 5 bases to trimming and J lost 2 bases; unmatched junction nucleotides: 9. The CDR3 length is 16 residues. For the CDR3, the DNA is TGTGCCAGCAGCACCTTCAGGGGGCGGAACACAGATACGCAGTATTTT. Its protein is CASSTFRGRNTDTQYF.